The clone carrying this TCR beta chain came up once. What it recognizes is unknown. This sample is part of a study of T cells in tumors after PD-1 blockade. The overall study: Tumor samples averaged around 25,000 templates (range about 550-99,264) and fewer than 7,500 unique clonotypes. Findings of the study overall: Clonal replacement was seen across treatment, not between pre-treatment samples.

Germline CDR1 and CDR2: KGHSH and LQKENI. The J segment lost 6 bases and the V segment lost 2 bases, leaving 4 bases of the junction unmatched. The CDR3 has 13 residues. Tumor biopsies came from the same primary tumor site before and after PD-1 blockade. Measured with immunoSEQ multiplex PCR; TCRdb has only the in-frame clones, and not every one. The sample includes some 9,300 clones, around 63% of them seen just once. This receptor was identified in a human donor with basal cell carcinoma. The sample was tumor tissue, taken after anti-PD-1 treatment. This chain uses TRBV18 with TRBJ2-7; 7 bases are shared with TRBD1. The CDR3 protein is CASSPTGAREQYF. The DNA for the CDR3 is TGTGCCAGCTCACCAACAGGGGCACGCGAGCAGTACTTC.